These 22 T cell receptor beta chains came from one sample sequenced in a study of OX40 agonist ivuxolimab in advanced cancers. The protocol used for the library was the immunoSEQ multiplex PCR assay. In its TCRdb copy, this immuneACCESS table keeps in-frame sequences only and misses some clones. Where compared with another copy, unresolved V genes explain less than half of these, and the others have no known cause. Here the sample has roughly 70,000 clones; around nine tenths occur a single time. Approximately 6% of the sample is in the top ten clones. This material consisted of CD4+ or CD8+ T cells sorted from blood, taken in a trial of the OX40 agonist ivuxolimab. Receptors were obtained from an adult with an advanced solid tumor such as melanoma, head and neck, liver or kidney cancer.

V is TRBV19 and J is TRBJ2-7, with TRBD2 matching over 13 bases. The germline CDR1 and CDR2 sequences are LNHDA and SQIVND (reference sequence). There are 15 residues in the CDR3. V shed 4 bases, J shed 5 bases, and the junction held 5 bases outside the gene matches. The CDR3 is CASSTTSGGADEQYF. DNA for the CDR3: TGTGCCAGTAGTACCACTAGCGGGGGGGCCGACGAGCAGTACTTC.

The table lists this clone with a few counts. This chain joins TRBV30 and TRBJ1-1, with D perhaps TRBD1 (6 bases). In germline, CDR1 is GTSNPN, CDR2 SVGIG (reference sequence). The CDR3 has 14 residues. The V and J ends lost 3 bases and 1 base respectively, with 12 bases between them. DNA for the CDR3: TGTGCCTGGAGCCTAATGACAGGGAACACTGAAGCTTTCTTT. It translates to CAWSLMTGNTEAFF.

CDR3 nucleotides: TGTGCCAGCTTTGGTGGACAGGGTATGGGTGGCTACACCTTC. Translated: CASFGGQGMGGYTF. The genes are TRBV2 and TRBJ1-2, with TRBD1 identical over 8 bases. CDR1 and CDR2 (germline): SNHLY, FYNNEI. The trim removed 8 bases at V and 7 bases at J, leaving 12 bases unmatched. This CDR3 spans 14 amino acids.

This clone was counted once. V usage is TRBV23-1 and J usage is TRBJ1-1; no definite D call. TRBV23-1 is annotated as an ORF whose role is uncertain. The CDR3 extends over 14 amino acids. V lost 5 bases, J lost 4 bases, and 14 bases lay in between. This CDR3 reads CASSARPRATEAFF. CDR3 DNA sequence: TGCGCCAGCAGTGCCCGGCCAAGGGCCACTGAAGCTTTCTTT.

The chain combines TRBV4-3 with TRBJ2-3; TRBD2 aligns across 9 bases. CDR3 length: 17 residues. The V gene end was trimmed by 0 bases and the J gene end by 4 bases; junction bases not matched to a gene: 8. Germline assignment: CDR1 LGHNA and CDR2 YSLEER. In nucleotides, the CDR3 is TGCGCCAGCAGCCAAGAAGGCAGCGGGGGGCGCTCAGATACGCAGTATTTT. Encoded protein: CASSQEGSGGRSDTQYF.

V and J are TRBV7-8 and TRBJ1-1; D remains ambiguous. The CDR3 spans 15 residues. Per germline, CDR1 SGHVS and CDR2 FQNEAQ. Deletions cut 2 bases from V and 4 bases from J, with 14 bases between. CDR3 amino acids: CASSLRPGESTEAFF. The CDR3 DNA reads TGTGCCAGCAGCTTACGCCCCGGGGAGAGCACTGAAGCTTTCTTT.

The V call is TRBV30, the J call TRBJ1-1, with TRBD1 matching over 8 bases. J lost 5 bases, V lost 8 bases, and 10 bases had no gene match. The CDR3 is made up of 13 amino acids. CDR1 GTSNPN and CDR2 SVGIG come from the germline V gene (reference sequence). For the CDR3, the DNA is TGTGCCGTTGACAGGGGCGTTAGGACTGAAGCTTTCTTT. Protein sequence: CAVDRGVRTEAFF. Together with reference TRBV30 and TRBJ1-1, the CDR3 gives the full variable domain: SQTIHQWPATLVQPVGSPLSLECTVEGTSNPNLYWYRQAAGRGLQLLFYSVGIGQISSEVPQNLSASRPQDRQFILSSKKLLLSDSGFYLCAVDRGVRTEAFFGQGTRLTVV.

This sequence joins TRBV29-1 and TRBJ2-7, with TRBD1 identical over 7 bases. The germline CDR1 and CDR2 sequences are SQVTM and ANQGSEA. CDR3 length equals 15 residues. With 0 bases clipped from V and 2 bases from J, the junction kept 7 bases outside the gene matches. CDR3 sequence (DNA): TGCAGCGTTGAAGACCGAGACAGGGCGGCCTACGAGCAGTACTTC. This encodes CSVEDRDRAAYEQYF.

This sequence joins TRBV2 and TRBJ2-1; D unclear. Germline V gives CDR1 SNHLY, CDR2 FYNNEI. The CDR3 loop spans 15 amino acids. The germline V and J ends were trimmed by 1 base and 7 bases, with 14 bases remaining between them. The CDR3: CASSEVARNDNEQFF. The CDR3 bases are TGTGCCAGCAGTGAAGTAGCTAGGAACGATAATGAGCAGTTCTTC.

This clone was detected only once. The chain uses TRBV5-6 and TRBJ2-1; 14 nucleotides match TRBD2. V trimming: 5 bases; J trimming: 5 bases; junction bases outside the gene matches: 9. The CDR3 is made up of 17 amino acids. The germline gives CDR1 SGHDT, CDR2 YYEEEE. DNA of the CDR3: TGTGCCAGCAGTTACGAGGGACTAGCGGGGGTAAACAATGAGCAGTTCTTC. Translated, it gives CASSYEGLAGVNNEQFF.

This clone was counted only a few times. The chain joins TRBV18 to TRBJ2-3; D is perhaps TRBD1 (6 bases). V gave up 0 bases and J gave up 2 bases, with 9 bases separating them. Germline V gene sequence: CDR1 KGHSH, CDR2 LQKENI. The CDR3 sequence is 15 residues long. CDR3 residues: CASSPPDSPTDTQYF. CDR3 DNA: TGTGCCAGCTCACCACCGGACAGCCCCACAGATACGCAGTATTTT.

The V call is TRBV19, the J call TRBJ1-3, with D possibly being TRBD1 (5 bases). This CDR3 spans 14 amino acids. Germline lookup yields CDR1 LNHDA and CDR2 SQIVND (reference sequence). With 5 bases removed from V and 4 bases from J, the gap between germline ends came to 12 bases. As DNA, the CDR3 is TGTGCCAGTAGTTTCGGGGGGAGAGGAAACACCATATATTTT. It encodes CASSFGGRGNTIYF.

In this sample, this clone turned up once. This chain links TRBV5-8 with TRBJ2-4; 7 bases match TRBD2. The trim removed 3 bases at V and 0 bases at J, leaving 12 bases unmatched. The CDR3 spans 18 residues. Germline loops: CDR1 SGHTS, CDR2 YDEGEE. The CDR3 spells CASSSMAGDPLAKNIQYF. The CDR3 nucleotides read TGTGCCAGCAGCTCGATGGCGGGGGACCCTTTAGCCAAAAACATTCAGTACTTC.

The CDR3 sequence is CASSLARGSYEQYF. CDR3 nucleotides: TGTGCCAGCAGCTTAGCGAGGGGCTCCTACGAGCAGTACTTC. This chain uses TRBV11-1 with TRBJ2-7, with D possibly being TRBD1 or TRBD2 (5 bases each). The CDR3 has 14 amino acids. V gave up 0 bases and J gave up 0 bases, with 6 bases separating them. Germline CDR1 is SGHAT and CDR2 is FQDESV (reference sequence).

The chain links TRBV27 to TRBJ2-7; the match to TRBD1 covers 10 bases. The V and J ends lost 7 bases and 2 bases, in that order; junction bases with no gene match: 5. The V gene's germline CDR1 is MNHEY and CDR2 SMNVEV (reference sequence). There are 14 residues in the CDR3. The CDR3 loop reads CASTFGTGAYEQYF. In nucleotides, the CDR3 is TGTGCCAGCACTTTTGGGACAGGGGCCTACGAGCAGTACTTC.

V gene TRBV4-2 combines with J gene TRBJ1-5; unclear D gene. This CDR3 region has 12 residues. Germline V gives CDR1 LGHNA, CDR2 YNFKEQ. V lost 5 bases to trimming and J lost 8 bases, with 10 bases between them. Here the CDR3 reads CASSDGIEPQHF. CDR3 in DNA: TGTGCCAGCAGCGACGGGATTGAGCCCCAGCATTTT.

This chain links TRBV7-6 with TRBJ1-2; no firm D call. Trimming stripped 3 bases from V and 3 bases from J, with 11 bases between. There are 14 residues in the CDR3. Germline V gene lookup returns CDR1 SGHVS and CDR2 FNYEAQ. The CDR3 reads CASSLRTVDYGYTF. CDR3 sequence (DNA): TGTGCCAGCAGCTTGAGGACGGTAGACTATGGCTACACCTTC.

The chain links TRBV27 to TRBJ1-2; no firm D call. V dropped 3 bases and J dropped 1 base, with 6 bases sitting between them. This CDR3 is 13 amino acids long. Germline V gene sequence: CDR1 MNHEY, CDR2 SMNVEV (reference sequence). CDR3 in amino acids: CASSLGNNYGYTF. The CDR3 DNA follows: TGTGCCAGCAGTTTGGGGAATAACTATGGCTACACCTTC.

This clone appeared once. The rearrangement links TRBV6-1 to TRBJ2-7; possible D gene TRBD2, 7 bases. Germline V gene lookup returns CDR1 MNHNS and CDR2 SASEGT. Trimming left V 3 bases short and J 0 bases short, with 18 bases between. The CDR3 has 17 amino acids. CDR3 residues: CASSDMWGGPSSYEQYF. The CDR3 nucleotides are TGTGCCAGCAGTGATATGTGGGGGGGCCCCAGCTCCTACGAGCAGTACTTC.

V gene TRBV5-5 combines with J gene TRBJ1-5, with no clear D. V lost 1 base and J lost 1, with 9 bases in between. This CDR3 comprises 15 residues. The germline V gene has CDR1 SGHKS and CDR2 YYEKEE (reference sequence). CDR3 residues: CASSLHYLSNQPQHF. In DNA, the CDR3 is TGTGCCAGCAGCTTGCACTATCTGAGCAATCAGCCCCAGCATTTT. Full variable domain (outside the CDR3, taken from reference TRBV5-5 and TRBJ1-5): DAGVTQSPTHLIKTRGQQVTLRCSPISGHKSVSWYQQVLGQGPQFIFQYYEKEERGRGNFPDRFSARQFPNYSSELNVNALLLGDSALYLCASSLHYLSNQPQHFGDGTRLSIL.

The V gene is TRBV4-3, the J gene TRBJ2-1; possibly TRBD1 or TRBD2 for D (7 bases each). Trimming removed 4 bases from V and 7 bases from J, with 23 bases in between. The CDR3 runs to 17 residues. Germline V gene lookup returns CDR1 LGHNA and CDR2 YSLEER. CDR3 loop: CASSPRLSGTVSNEQFF. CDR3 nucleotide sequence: TGCGCCAGCAGCCCAAGACTCAGCGGGACAGTATCAAATGAGCAGTTCTTC.

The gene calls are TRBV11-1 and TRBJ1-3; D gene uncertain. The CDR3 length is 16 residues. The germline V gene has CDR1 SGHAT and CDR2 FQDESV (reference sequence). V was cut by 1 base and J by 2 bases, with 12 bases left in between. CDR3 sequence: CASSLGGLYTGNTIYF. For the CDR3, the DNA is TGTGCCAGCAGCTTAGGCGGACTTTATACTGGAAACACCATATATTTT.